This TCR beta chain stems from a study of CD8+CD57+ T cells in acquired aplastic anemia. Genomic DNA was employed as the template in profiling TCR beta VDJ and CDR3. TCRdb reprocessed the reads via MiXCR and lists one record per CDR3 protein. Here the sample spans about 70,000 distinct CDR3 sequences, roughly half being singletons. The CDR3 contains 14 residues. The V gene's germline CDR1 is DFQATT and CDR2 SNEGSKA (reference sequence). Unmatched junction bases numbered 4, after V lost 2 bases and J lost 3 bases. Source material: sorted CD4+, CD8+, or CD8+CD57+ T cells (not recorded which) from PBMCs. This receptor was identified in a human donor in good health, serving as a control. The chain joins TRBV20-1 to TRBJ2-1; 7 nucleotides match TRBD1. The CDR3 nucleotides are TGCAGTGCTAGACGACAGGGAAACTACAATGAGCAGTTCTTC. Amino acid sequence: CSARRQGNYNEQFF.